This T cell receptor beta chain was obtained from a study of post-analysis software for immune sequencing data. Study-level findings and limits: TRBV5-6, TRBV5-1 and TRBV20-1 were among several TRBV segments more frequent in patients than controls.

The germline V gene has CDR1 SNHLY and CDR2 FYNNEI. The CDR3 consists of 16 residues. Losses at the gene ends were 3 bases for V and 3 bases for J; bases not matched to a gene: 11. Carried by the TCR beta cDNA libraries were unique molecular identifiers. TCRdb ran MiXCR on the PCR reads and lists one entry per CDR3 protein. The profile shows hundreds of thousands of distinct CDR3 sequences, 30% to 40% of them singletons. About this clonotype: Its specificity is not known.

This chain links TRBV2 with TRBJ2-7, with TRBD2 matching over 7 bases. Sequenced sample: blood. This sequence was found in a girl aged 2-10 years with multiple sclerosis. Written as DNA, the CDR3 is TGTGCCAGCAGTGACCTCTTCTGGCGGGAGAACTACGAGCAGTACTTC. Its translation: CASSDLFWRENYEQYF.